A single sample gave rise to the 30 T cell receptor beta chains below, sequenced in a study of cytomegalovirus exposure and HLA in healthy donors. Profiled with immunoSEQ multiplex PCR; TCRdb holds only in-frame clones, not every one. The sample yields about 140,000 clones, around 87% seen once. Sequenced: PBMCs. These receptors originate from a man younger than 35 in good health and CMV-seropositive.

The chain employs TRBV19 and TRBJ1-3; D unresolved. Trimming cost V 1 base and J 0 bases, with 4 bases left between them. Germline V lookup: CDR1 LNHDA, CDR2 SQIVND (reference sequence). The CDR3 consists of 14 residues. In DNA form, the CDR3 reads TGTGCCAGTAGTATAGTCGGCTCTGGAAACACCATATATTTT. Translation: CASSIVGSGNTIYF.

The rearrangement joins TRBV7-9 to TRBJ2-6; a possible D gene is TRBD1 (6 bases). This CDR3 is built from 16 residues. Germline V gives CDR1 SEHNR, CDR2 FQNEAQ (reference sequence). The V end was cut by 5 bases, the J end by 3 bases, with 14 bases between. In DNA, the CDR3 is TGTGCCAGCAGCCCTCCAGGGGCGGTTGGGGCCAACGTCCTGACTTTC. Translated: CASSPPGAVGANVLTF.

The chain links TRBV25-1 to TRBJ2-1; 7 bases match TRBD1. CDR1 and CDR2 (germline): MGHDK, SYGVNS. V lost 7 bases to trimming and J lost 3 bases; unmatched junction nucleotides: 9. This CDR3 spans 15 amino acids. The CDR3 loop reads CASIEEGAIYNEQFF. CDR3 DNA: TGTGCCAGCATCGAAGAGGGGGCTATCTACAATGAGCAGTTCTTC.

The chain joins TRBV5-6 to TRBJ2-7; D is perhaps TRBD1 (5 bases). The CDR3 totals 15 residues. Germline V gene lookup returns CDR1 SGHDT and CDR2 YYEEEE. Trimming pared 4 bases from V and 0 bases from J, leaving 14 bases between. CDR3 residues: CASSAYGAASYEQYF. The CDR3 coding sequence is TGTGCCAGCAGCGCTTATGGGGCAGCCTCCTACGAGCAGTACTTC.

The chain's CDR3 is CASDSTIHNEQFF. CDR3 coding DNA: TGTGCCAGCGATTCAACTATCCACAATGAGCAGTTCTTC. The chain uses TRBV2 and TRBJ2-1; D unresolved. Germline CDR1 is SNHLY and CDR2 is FYNNEI. The CDR3 length is 13 residues. V was trimmed by 8 bases and J by 5 bases, leaving 13 bases between them.

The rearrangement uses TRBV7-8 and TRBJ1-3; the D is unclear. CDR1 SGHVS and CDR2 FQNEAQ come from the germline V gene. The germline V and J ends were trimmed by 4 bases and 0 bases, with 10 bases remaining between them. This CDR3 spans 15 amino acids. The CDR3 here is CASSSSSFSGNTIYF. The DNA for the CDR3 is TGTGCCAGCAGCTCTTCCTCGTTCTCTGGAAACACCATATATTTT.

V usage is TRBV18 and J usage is TRBJ2-1; D not resolved. CDR3 length equals 16 residues. Trimming removed 0 bases from V and 5 bases from J, with 14 bases in between. Looked up from germline, CDR1 is KGHSH and CDR2 is LQKENI. The chain's CDR3 is CASSPPLSSTDNEQFF. As DNA, the CDR3 is TGTGCCAGCTCACCACCTCTCTCGAGCACCGACAATGAGCAGTTCTTC.

This chain uses TRBV18 with TRBJ1-1, with D tentatively TRBD1 (6 bases). V lost 2 bases to trimming and J lost 1 base, with 14 bases between them. Germline CDR1 is KGHSH and CDR2 is LQKENI. The CDR3 runs 16 residues. The CDR3 here is CASSPEQGNSNTEAFF. Written as DNA, the CDR3 is TGTGCCAGCTCACCAGAACAGGGAAACTCGAACACTGAAGCTTTCTTT.

This clone was observed a single time. The chain combines TRBV9 with TRBJ1-5; 11 positions match TRBD1. J gave up 4 bases and V 4 bases, and 4 bases lay outside the gene matches. Germline V CDR1 and CDR2: SGDLS, YYNGEE. CDR3 size: 15 residues. CDR3 in amino acids: CASSPGTGGNQPQHF. The CDR3, as DNA: TGTGCCAGCAGCCCGGGGACAGGGGGTAATCAGCCCCAGCATTTT.

The rearrangement uses TRBV27 and TRBJ2-7; 9 bases are a match to TRBD1. CDR3 size: 16 residues. Losses at the gene ends were 7 bases for V and 4 bases for J; bases not matched to a gene: 14. Germline values: CDR1 MNHEY, CDR2 SMNVEV (reference sequence). The CDR3: CASTLSPGTGIYEQYF. DNA of the CDR3: TGTGCCAGCACCTTAAGTCCCGGGACAGGGATTTACGAGCAGTACTTC.

The chain joins TRBV15 to TRBJ1-6; D unclear. Germline loops: CDR1 LNHNV, CDR2 YYDKDF (reference sequence). The CDR3 runs to 18 residues. The V and J ends lost 0 bases and 9 bases respectively, with 21 bases between them. CDR3 residues: CATSRDTLGGRGGSPLHF. CDR3 in DNA: TGTGCCACCAGCAGAGATACTTTAGGAGGGAGAGGAGGTTCACCCCTCCACTTT.

This chain joins TRBV5-1 and TRBJ2-1, with 9 bases identical to TRBD2. The J segment lost 8 bases and the V segment lost 4 bases, leaving 10 bases of the junction unmatched. CDR1 and CDR2 (germline): SGHRS, YFSETQ. The CDR3 has 15 residues. CDR3 amino acids: CASSTSTSGVYEQFF. CDR3 nucleotide sequence: TGCGCCAGCAGCACCTCGACTAGCGGAGTGTATGAGCAGTTCTTC.

This rearrangement joins TRBV7-9 to TRBJ2-7; 8 nucleotides line up with TRBD1. Losses at the gene ends were 6 bases for V and 3 bases for J; bases not matched to a gene: 4. Germline-derived CDR1 and CDR2 are SEHNR and FQNEAQ (reference sequence). CDR3 length: 13 residues. The CDR3 spells CASRPTGGYEQYF. The CDR3, as DNA: TGTGCCAGCAGACCAACAGGGGGCTACGAGCAGTACTTC.

This clone was detected once. The V gene is TRBV4-1, the J gene TRBJ2-2; tentatively, D is TRBD2 (5 bases). V shed 4 bases and J shed 6 bases, with 12 bases lying between them. The CDR3 loop spans 14 amino acids. Germline loops: CDR1 MGHRA, CDR2 YSYEKL. The CDR3 coding sequence is TGCGCCAGCAGCCCCCTAGCCGAAGCCGGGGAGCTGTTTTTT. Residues: CASSPLAEAGELFF.

V usage is TRBV5-1 and J usage is TRBJ2-5, with 13 bases that match TRBD2. The V and J ends lost 4 bases and 5 bases, in that order; junction bases with no gene match: 8. The germline CDR1 and CDR2 sequences are SGHRS and YFSETQ. The CDR3 has 16 residues. The CDR3 region is CASSQGTSGIGETQYF. CDR3 coding DNA: TGCGCCAGCAGCCAAGGGACTAGCGGGATTGGGGAGACCCAGTACTTC.

V and J are TRBV29-1 and TRBJ2-1; TRBD1 matches 8 bases. Germline V lookup: CDR1 SQVTM, CDR2 ANQGSEA. Trimming at V came to 5 bases and at J to 4 bases, leaving 4 bases not matched to a gene. There are 13 residues in the CDR3. This CDR3 is CSVHRGRYNEQFF. In nucleotides, the CDR3 is TGCAGCGTTCACAGGGGGAGATACAATGAGCAGTTCTTC.

The chain carries TRBV6-5 and TRBJ2-3; 8 positions match TRBD2. V lost 6 bases to trimming and J lost 5 bases; unmatched junction nucleotides: 7. Germline V gives CDR1 MNHEY, CDR2 SVGAGI. The CDR3 consists of 14 residues. CDR3 nucleotide sequence: TGTGCCAGCAGGGTGAGCGGGGGTGTAGATACGCAGTATTTT. Its protein is CASRVSGGVDTQYF.

This chain joins TRBV10-3 and TRBJ1-4; 7 bases map to TRBD1. The V gene end was trimmed by 8 bases and the J gene end by 5 bases; junction bases not matched to a gene: 5. The CDR3 spans 13 residues. CDR1 is ENHRY and CDR2 is SYGVKD in the germline V gene. The chain's CDR3 is CAISGTENEKLFF. DNA of the CDR3: TGTGCCATCTCCGGGACAGAGAATGAAAAACTGTTTTTT.

J is TRBJ2-3 and V is TRBV5-1, with 10 bases that match TRBD1. The ends lost 8 bases at V and 2 bases at J; junction bases unmatched: 2. This CDR3 has 13 residues. Germline V lookup: CDR1 SGHRS, CDR2 YFSETQ. The CDR3 spells CASGTGDTDTQYF. The CDR3 DNA reads as TGCGCCAGTGGGACAGGGGACACAGATACGCAGTATTTT.

This sequence joins TRBV19 and TRBJ2-7; TRBD2 matches 8 bases. The trim removed 8 bases at V and 2 bases at J, leaving 5 bases unmatched. The CDR3 has 13 amino acids. Germline CDR1 and CDR2: LNHDA and SQIVND (reference sequence). This chain's CDR3 is CASGGGITYEQYF. The CDR3 coding sequence is TGTGCCAGTGGCGGGGGGATAACCTACGAGCAGTACTTC.

This chain joins TRBV30 and TRBJ1-1, with D uncertain. V gave up 0 bases and J gave up 0 bases, with 5 bases separating them. Germline V gene lookup returns CDR1 GTSNPN and CDR2 SVGIG (reference sequence). The CDR3 has 13 amino acids. The CDR3 here is CAWSVIMNTEAFF. In DNA, the CDR3 is TGTGCCTGGAGTGTAATCATGAACACTGAAGCTTTCTTT.

This clone was seen a few times. One end of the junction is discordant with germline, which a read error may explain. The V call is TRBV7-2, the J call TRBJ1-6, with 7 bases that match TRBD1. This CDR3 is built from 13 residues. Germline V CDR1 and CDR2: SGHTA, FQGNSA. The CDR3 nucleotides are TGTGCCAGCAGCTCCAACCGAGGGGGACAGTTTCTATTT. It is translated as CASSSNRGGQFLF.

The CDR3 protein is CASSRGGTGDTQYF. The CDR3 DNA follows: TGCGCCAGCAGCCGCGGCGGGACGGGGGATACGCAGTATTTT. The chain is built from TRBV5-1 and TRBJ2-3, with a weak D call TRBD2 (6 bases). Germline-derived CDR1 and CDR2 are SGHRS and YFSETQ. The CDR3 sequence is 14 residues long. Trimming shortened V by 4 bases and J by 6 bases, and 15 bases separated the two germline ends.

The chain combines TRBV14 with TRBJ2-1; 13 nucleotides align to TRBD2. Germline V gives CDR1 SGHDN, CDR2 FVKESK. With 0 bases clipped from V and 3 bases from J, the junction kept 5 bases outside the gene matches. The CDR3 sequence is 18 residues long. The CDR3 DNA reads TGTGCCAGCAGCCAAGACTGGACTAGCGGGAGATTCTACAATGAGCAGTTCTTC. Residues: CASSQDWTSGRFYNEQFF.

This chain links TRBV5-1 with TRBJ1-4, with 7 nucleotides matching TRBD1. Germline-derived CDR1 and CDR2 are SGHRS and YFSETQ. CDR3 size: 15 residues. The J segment lost 4 bases and the V segment lost 4 bases, leaving 7 bases of the junction unmatched. The CDR3 coding sequence is TGCGCCAGCAGCGCACAGGGGCCCGGTAATGAAAAACTGTTTTTT. It translates to CASSAQGPGNEKLFF. The full variable domain, with the rest looked up from reference TRBV5-1 and TRBJ1-4, is KAGVTQTPRYLIKTRGQQVTLSCSPISGHRSVSWYQQTPGQGLQFLFEYFSETQRNKGNFPGRFSGRQFSNSRSEMNVSTLELGDSALYLCASSAQGPGNEKLFFGSGTQLSVL.

V gene TRBV11-3 combines with J gene TRBJ2-3, with D perhaps matching TRBD1 (6 bases). CDR1 is SGHNT, CDR2 YENEEA, per germline. The CDR3 is made up of 13 amino acids. Trimming took off 3 bases at V and 5 bases at J, with 9 bases between the two ends. The CDR3 is CASSFEGQDTQYF. The CDR3 bases are TGTGCCAGCAGCTTTGAGGGACAAGATACGCAGTATTTT.

The V call is TRBV6-6, the J call TRBJ1-2; D uncertain. Germline V gene lookup returns CDR1 MNHNY and CDR2 SVGAGI (reference sequence). CDR3 length: 12 amino acids. V dropped 4 bases and J dropped 4 bases, with 7 bases sitting between them. CDR3 region: CASSSGLYGYTF. The CDR3 DNA reads as TGTGCCAGCAGTTCAGGACTCTATGGCTACACCTTC.

The V call is TRBV27, the J call TRBJ1-6; 9 positions agree with TRBD1. The CDR3 runs 14 residues. Germline CDR1 reads MNHEY; CDR2 reads SMNVEV (reference sequence). V was pared by 4 bases and J by 8 bases, with 3 bases of the junction left unmatched. CDR3 loop: CASSWTGEDSPLHF. CDR3 bases: TGTGCCAGCAGTTGGACAGGGGAGGATTCACCCCTCCACTTT.

The rearrangement links TRBV10-3 to TRBJ2-3; 7 nucleotides align to TRBD1. V dropped 7 bases and J dropped 12; count of bases not matched to a gene: 10. Germline V lookup: CDR1 ENHRY, CDR2 SYGVKD. The CDR3 runs to 12 residues. CDR3 nucleotides: TGTGCCATCACTTCAGACAGGGTAAATCAGTATTTT. It encodes CAITSDRVNQYF.

The chain combines TRBV9 with TRBJ1-2; no clear D. The germline V and J ends were trimmed by 2 bases and 2 bases, with 16 bases remaining between them. Germline CDR1 reads SGDLS; CDR2 reads YYNGEE. The CDR3 totals 16 residues. CDR3 sequence (DNA): TGTGCCAGCAGCGTCAGGTGGAGCGGGAGGAACTATGGCTACACCTTC. It yields the protein CASSVRWSGRNYGYTF.